A single sample is the source of the 9 T cell receptor beta chains below, sequenced in a study of post-analysis software for immune sequencing data. Study-level results: Included in a set of about 5 TRBV segments more frequent in patients than controls were TRBV5-6, TRBV5-1 and TRBV20-1.

Their antigen targets remain unknown. Unique-molecular-identifier-tagged TCR beta cDNA libraries were used. TCRdb passed the PCR reads through MiXCR, listing each CDR3 protein once. The profile shows about 760,000 distinct CDR3 sequences, 25% to 30% of them singletons. Sequencing input: blood. The origin of the receptors is a girl aged 5 to 17 with multiple sclerosis.

In the case of this clonotype: One junction end does not reproduce the germline sequence, and a read error may be involved. V and J are TRBV6-6 and TRBJ1-2; TRBD1 aligns across 9 bases. From germline, CDR1 is MNHNY and CDR2 SVGAGI (reference sequence). CDR3 length: 14 amino acids. CDR3 residues: CASSATGGVGGHTF. The CDR3 DNA follows: TGTGCCAGCAGTGCGACAGGGGGGGTGGGTGGCCACACCTTC.

V is TRBV28 and J is TRBJ1-5; D not certain. The CDR3 spans 12 residues. Germline V gene lookup returns CDR1 MDHEN and CDR2 SYDVKM. The V end lost 7 bases, the J end lost 0 bases, and 4 bases lay between the germline ends. DNA for the CDR3: TGTGCCAGCATGAGTAGCAATCAGCCCCAGCATTTT. This translates into CASMSSNQPQHF.

In DNA, the CDR3 is TGTGCCAGCAGCCGGGACGGCACCGGGGAGCTGTTTTTT. Translation gives CASSRDGTGELFF. J is TRBJ2-2 and V is TRBV7-2; D possibly matches TRBD1 or TRBD2 (5 bases each). This CDR3 has 13 amino acids. In germline, CDR1 is SGHTA, CDR2 FQGNSA. Trimming cost V 5 bases and J 4 bases, with 8 bases left between them.

The table lists this clonotype with a few counts. This rearrangement joins TRBV6-2 or TRBV6-3 to TRBJ2-7, with 7 positions matching TRBD2. The V gene's germline CDR1 is MNHEY and CDR2 SVGEGT. The CDR3 covers 17 residues. J gave up 1 base and V 4 bases, and 13 bases lay outside the gene matches. DNA of the CDR3: TGTGCCAGCAGTTTAGATAGCGGGCCAAGACCATCCTACGAGCAGTACTTC. The encoded protein is CASSLDSGPRPSYEQYF.

This clonotype was seen a few times. The chain employs TRBV20-1 and TRBJ2-1, with D hard to call. The germline CDR1 and CDR2 sequences are DFQATT and SNEGSKA (reference sequence). V lost 4 bases and J 13 bases, leaving 14 bases between the germline ends. The CDR3 is 11 amino acids. DNA for the CDR3: TGCAGTGCTATGGCATCCGAGACCCAGTTCTTC. As protein: CSAMASETQFF.

This clonotype was detected a few times. The CDR3 protein is CASIGGQSGLAEGDEQFF. DNA of the CDR3: TGTGCCAGCATCGGAGGACAGTCGGGACTAGCGGAGGGGGATGAGCAGTTCTTC. The V gene is TRBV2, the J gene TRBJ2-1, with 11 bases matching TRBD2. Germline CDR1 and CDR2: SNHLY and FYNNEI. Trimming at V came to 7 bases and at J to 8 bases, leaving 19 bases not matched to a gene. The CDR3 length is 18 residues.

This chain uses TRBV11-2 with TRBJ2-7; 7 bases match TRBD1. CDR1 is SGHAT, CDR2 FQNNGV, per germline. CDR3 length equals 17 residues. V lost 1 base, J lost 7 bases, and 16 bases stayed unmatched. CDR3 loop: CASSLGTTGIGVNEQYF. CDR3 in DNA: TGTGCCAGCAGCTTAGGGACGACAGGGATTGGAGTCAATGAGCAGTACTTC.

This clonotype was seen a handful of times. The chain joins TRBV20-1 to TRBJ2-1; the D is unclear. This CDR3 region has 12 residues. Trimming removed 1 base at V and 10 bases at J, with 11 bases between. The germline V gene encodes CDR1 DFQATT and CDR2 SNEGSKA (reference sequence). As DNA, the CDR3 is TGCAGTGCTAGAGTTCTCCCACGCGAGCAGTTCTTC. It specifies CSARVLPREQFF.

This rearrangement joins TRBV12-3 or TRBV12-4 to TRBJ2-5; D perhaps matches TRBD2 (6 bases). The length of the CDR3 is 13 residues. V was pared by 6 bases and J by 11 bases, with 19 bases between. The chain's CDR3 is CASSAGTSNEQYF. The CDR3 coding sequence is TGTGCCAGCAGCGCGGGGACCTCCAATGAGCAGTACTTC.